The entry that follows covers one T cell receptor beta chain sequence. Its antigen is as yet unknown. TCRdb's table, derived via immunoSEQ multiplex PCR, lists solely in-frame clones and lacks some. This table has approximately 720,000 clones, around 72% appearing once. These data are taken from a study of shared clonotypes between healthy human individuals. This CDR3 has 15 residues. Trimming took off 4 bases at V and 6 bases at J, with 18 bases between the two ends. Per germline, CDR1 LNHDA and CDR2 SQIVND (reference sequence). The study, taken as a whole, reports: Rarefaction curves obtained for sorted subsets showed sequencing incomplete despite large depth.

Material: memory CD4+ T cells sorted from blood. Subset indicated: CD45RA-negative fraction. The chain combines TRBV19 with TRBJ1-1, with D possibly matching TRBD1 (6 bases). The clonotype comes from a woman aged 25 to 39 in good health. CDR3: CASSKRTESISEAFF. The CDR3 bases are TGTGCCAGTAGTAAGAGGACAGAAAGTATCTCTGAAGCTTTCTTT.